This T cell receptor beta chain comes out of a study of T cell responses to AZD1222 COVID-19 vaccine. Study at large: Second doses at about 4 or about 12 weeks were pooled. Study conclusions and caveats: Donors were mostly white British, more females; clonal diversity possibly underestimated. Spike-specific TCR depth and breadth grew after two AZD1222 doses. Of the AZD1222 recipients, only 5 to 7 were seropositive at baseline.

Sequencing was performed with immunoSEQ multiplex PCR; in TCRdb, only in-frame clones are kept and a portion is missing. The sample lists roughly 120,000 clones, roughly 90% occurring once. In the case of this clone: Antigen unknown.

The V and J ends lost 6 bases and 8 bases, in that order; junction bases with no gene match: 5. Germline loops: CDR1 MDHEN, CDR2 SYDVKM. The CDR3 is made up of 14 amino acids. This clonotype was obtained from an adult in good health. The chain recombines TRBV28 with TRBJ2-1; 12 nucleotides align to TRBD1. Sequencing was performed on peripheral blood, taken on day 0 of AZD1222 vaccination. CDR3: CASRPGTGGDEQFF. The CDR3 DNA follows: TGTGCCAGCAGACCCGGGACAGGGGGCGATGAGCAGTTCTTC.